This T cell receptor beta chain was recorded in a study of blood T cell repertoires in COVID-19. The CDR3 extends over 16 amino acids. Germline V CDR1 and CDR2: MGHRA, YSYEKL. The germline V and J ends were trimmed by 1 base and 4 bases, with 16 bases remaining between them. This clone was counted only a few times. Those enrolled, adults aged roughly 18 to 90 years, came from 25 or so US areas. Per the study methods: For nucleated cells, counts were estimated from reference gene primer amplification. Method: immunoSEQ multiplex PCR; TCRdb's copy keeps in-frame clones and lacks some. The DNA was the basis for D and trimming; V, J and clone size are from that table. Here the sample spans about 46,000 clones, about 88% being singletons.

The chain recombines TRBV4-1 with TRBJ1-2, with D possibly matching TRBD1 (5 bases). The source of this sequence is a woman in her forties or fifties who had recovered from COVID-19. The specimen sequenced was PBMCs or T cells enriched from blood (not recorded which). In nucleotides, the CDR3 is TGCGCCAGCAGCCAAGGAGGTAGAGGGGAGGGCTATGGCTACACCTTC. As protein: CASSQGGRGEGYGYTF.